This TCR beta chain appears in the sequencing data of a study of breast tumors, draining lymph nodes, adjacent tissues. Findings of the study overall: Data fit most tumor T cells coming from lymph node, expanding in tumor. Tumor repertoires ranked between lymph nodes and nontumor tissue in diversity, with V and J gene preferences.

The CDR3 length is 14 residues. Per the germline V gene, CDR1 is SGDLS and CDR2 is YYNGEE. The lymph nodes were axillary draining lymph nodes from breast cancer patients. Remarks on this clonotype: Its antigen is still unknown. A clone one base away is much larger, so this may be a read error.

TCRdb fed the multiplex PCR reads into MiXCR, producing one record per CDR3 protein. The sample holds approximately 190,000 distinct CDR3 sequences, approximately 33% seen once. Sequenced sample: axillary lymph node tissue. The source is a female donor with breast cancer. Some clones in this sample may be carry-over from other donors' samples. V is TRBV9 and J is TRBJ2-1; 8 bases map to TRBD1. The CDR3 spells CASSANGQGNEQSF. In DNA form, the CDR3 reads TGTGCCAGCAGCGCTAATGGACAGGGCAATGAGCAGTCCTTC.